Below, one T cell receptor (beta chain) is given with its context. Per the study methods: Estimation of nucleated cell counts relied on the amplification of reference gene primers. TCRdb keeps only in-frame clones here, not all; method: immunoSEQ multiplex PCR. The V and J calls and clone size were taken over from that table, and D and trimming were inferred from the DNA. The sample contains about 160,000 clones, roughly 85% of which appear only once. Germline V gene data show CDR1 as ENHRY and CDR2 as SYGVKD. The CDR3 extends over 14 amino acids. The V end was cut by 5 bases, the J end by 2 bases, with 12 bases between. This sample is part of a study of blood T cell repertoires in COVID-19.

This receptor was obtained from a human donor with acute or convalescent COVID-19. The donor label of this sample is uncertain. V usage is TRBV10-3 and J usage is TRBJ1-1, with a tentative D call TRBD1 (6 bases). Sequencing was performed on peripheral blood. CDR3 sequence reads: CAISRGGSNTEAFF. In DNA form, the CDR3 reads TGTGCCATCAGTAGGGGGGGGTCAAACACTGAAGCTTTCTTT.